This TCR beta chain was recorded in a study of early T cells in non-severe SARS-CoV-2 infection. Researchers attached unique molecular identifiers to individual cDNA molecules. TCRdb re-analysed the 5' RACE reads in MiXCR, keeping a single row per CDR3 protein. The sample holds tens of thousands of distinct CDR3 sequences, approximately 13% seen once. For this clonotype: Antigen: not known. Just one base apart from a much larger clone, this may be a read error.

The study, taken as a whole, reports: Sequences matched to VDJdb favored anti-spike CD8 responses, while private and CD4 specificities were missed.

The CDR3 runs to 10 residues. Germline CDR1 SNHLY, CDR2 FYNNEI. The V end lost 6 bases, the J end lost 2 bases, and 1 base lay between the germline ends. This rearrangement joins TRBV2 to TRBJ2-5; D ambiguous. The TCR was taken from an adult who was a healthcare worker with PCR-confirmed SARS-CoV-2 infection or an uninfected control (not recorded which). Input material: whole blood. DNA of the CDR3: TGTGCCAGCAGGCAAGAGACCCAGTACTTC. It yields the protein CASRQETQYF.